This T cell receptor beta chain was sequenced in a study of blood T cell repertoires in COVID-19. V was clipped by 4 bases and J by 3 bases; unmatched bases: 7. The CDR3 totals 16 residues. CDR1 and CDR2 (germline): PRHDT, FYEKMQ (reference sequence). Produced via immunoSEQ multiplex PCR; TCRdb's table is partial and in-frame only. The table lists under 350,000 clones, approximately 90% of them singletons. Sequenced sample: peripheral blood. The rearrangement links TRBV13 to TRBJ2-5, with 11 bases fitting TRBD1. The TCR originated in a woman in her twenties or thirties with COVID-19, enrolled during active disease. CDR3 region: CASSSQDRGRKETQYF. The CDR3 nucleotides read TGTGCCAGCAGCTCCCAGGACAGGGGGCGCAAAGAGACCCAGTACTTC.